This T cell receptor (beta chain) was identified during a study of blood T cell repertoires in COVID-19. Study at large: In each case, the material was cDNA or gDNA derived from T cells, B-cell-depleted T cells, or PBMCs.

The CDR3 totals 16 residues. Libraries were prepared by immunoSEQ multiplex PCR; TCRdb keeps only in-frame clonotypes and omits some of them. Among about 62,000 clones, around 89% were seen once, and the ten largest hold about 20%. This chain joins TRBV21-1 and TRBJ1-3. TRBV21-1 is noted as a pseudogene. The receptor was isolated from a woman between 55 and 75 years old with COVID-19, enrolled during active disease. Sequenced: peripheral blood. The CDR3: CASSKGASAAGNTIYF. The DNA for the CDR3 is TGTGCCAGCAGCAAAGGTGCGTCGGCGGCGGGAAACACCATATATTTT.